This T cell receptor beta chain was retrieved from a study of blood T cell repertoires in COVID-19 (dated by TCRdb to about 2020). Regarding the research as a whole: The collaborator samples originated in the United States, Italy and Spain and spanned the acute and convalescent phases of COVID-19. The prospective study material was composed of cDNA or gDNA derived from T cells, B-cell-depleted T cells, or PBMCs. Deeply sampled blood TCRbeta repertoires from subjects exposed to, actively infected with, or recovered from COVID-19 were included in the dataset. The repertoires were made available in a free public database intended to serve as a resource for research on the immune response to SARS-CoV-2. Samples came from the ongoing ImmuneRACE study (first 160 participants) plus 1,254 subjects from 6 global collaborators. A de-identified subject ID, COVID-19 status, age in years and sex were almost always included in the sample metadata. HLA class I and class II types, where available, came from metadata supplied by the sample provider rather than from assay-based typing.

The study at large found these results: How much clinical and demographic metadata was included differed by source and by participant, and the metadata was provided uncurated.

Each collaborating institution followed its own protocols to collect whole blood in K2EDTA tubes. For TCRbeta analysis, collaborators shipped samples in one of three forms: frozen whole blood, isolated PBMCs, or DNA extracted from either of those sample types. The CDR3 goes from the cysteine to the phenylalanine over 14 residues. Only the CDR3 DNA is retained, 42 bases long and in frame from the first base. Unmatched junction bases come to 5, with V trimmed by 5 bases and J by 3 bases. The germline V gene sets CDR1 to SNHLY and CDR2 to FYNNEI. TCRbeta CDR3 regions were amplified from genomic DNA by means of the immunoSEQ Assay, a bias-controlled multiplex PCR. The authors' pipeline ran thus. Within the assay, amplification of reference gene primers was used to estimate how many nucleated cells each sample contained. Sequence reads were collapsed and filtered to measure the absolute abundance of every unique TCRbeta CDR3 rearrangement. For each sample, productive Simpson clonality was calculated as the square root of Simpson's diversity index over productive rearrangements. This is the immuneACCESS table as TCRdb keeps it, with only in-frame sequences that have V and J called. A part of the clones is gone; compared with another copy, unresolved V genes explain less than half, and the rest is unexplained. The V and J calls and the clone size are those of that table, but D and trimming were determined from the DNA. The sample table records roughly 40,000 clones; 90% of these occur just once. The ten largest clones add up to 5% to 6% of the sample.

In the case of this clone: Its antigen specificity is not known. Qualities for individual bases were not recorded, and no much larger clone is one base off.

Material for sequencing was peripheral blood. The chain joins TRBV2 to TRBJ1-1, with TRBD1 matching 8 junction bases. This TCR derives from a human donor in a cohort sampled during active COVID-19. The DNA sequence is TGTGCCAGCAGTTTGACAGGGGTGTACACTGAAGCTTTCTTT. This yields the protein CASSLTGVYTEAFF.